This record concerns one T cell receptor (beta chain) sequence. The CDR3 length is 15 residues. From germline, CDR1 is SGDLS and CDR2 YYNGEE. Trimming took 2 bases from V and 6 from J; bases not matched to a gene: 6. Assay used: immunoSEQ multiplex PCR; TCRdb lists only in-frame clones, some missing. The sample shows roughly 7,400 clones, roughly four fifths of them seen only once. The data originate from a study of T cell repertoires in ileal Crohn's disease. Time point specified: neoterminal ileum biopsy at postoperative endoscopy, about 6 months after surgery. The sequencing sample was made of ileal tissue. V and J are TRBV9 and TRBJ2-3, with TRBD2 identical over 10 bases. The receptor was derived from an adult with Crohn's disease. The CDR3 DNA follows: TGTGCCAGCAGCGTCAGCGGGGGGGCCGTCGATACGCAGTATTTT. Translated: CASSVSGGAVDTQYF.